A selection of T cell receptor beta chains follows, all from one sample in a study of CD8 T cells in ankylosing spondylitis. TCRdb re-derived calls from the 5' RACE reads in MiXCR, one entry per CDR3 protein. The data contain hundreds of thousands of distinct CDR3 sequences, 20% to 30% of them singletons. Sequences were obtained from blood, either unsorted or a sorted T cell fraction (not recorded which). The origin of the receptors is a male donor with ankylosing spondylitis. CDR3s include the opening cysteine and the closing phenylalanine or tryptophan. The D gene is left open where the match is weak. Expanded clones get a size class; other rows say once, few or many, or leave the size out.

>TRBV5-1|NA|TRBJ2-1|few
CASSRGSGGNEQFF
TGCGCCAGCAGCAGGGGGTCCGGGGGGAATGAGCAGTTCTTC
>TRBV12-3/TRBV12-4|NA|TRBJ2-2|NA
CASSLGHGTGELFF
TGTGCCAGCAGTTTGGGTCACGGCACCGGGGAGCTGTTTTTT
>TRBV6-1|NA|TRBJ2-1|NA
CASSGGYEQFF
TGTGCCAGCAGTGGAGGATATGAGCAGTTCTTC
>TRBV7-2|NA|TRBJ1-1|few
CASSPIGGSNTEAFF
TGTGCCAGCAGCCCGATAGGGGGGTCGAACACTGAAGCTTTCTTT
>TRBV4-1|NA|TRBJ2-1|NA
CASSHVDLISYNEQFF
TGCGCCAGCAGCCATGTGGACTTGATCTCCTACAATGAGCAGTTCTTC
>TRBV20-1|TRBD2|TRBJ2-3|few
CSAWTSGSRDTQYF
TGCAGTGCTTGGACTAGCGGTAGCAGGGATACGCAGTATTTT
>TRBV20-1|NA|TRBJ1-1|NA
CSARTSQSQAFF
TGCAGTGCTAGGACCTCACAGTCTCAAGCTTTCTTT
>TRBV29-1|TRBD2|TRBJ2-1|NA
CSAYIPGLAGGRSSYNEQFF
TGCAGCGCCTACATCCCGGGACTAGCGGGAGGGAGGAGCTCCTACAATGAGCAGTTCTTC
>TRBV9|NA|TRBJ1-2|many
CASSVSQGPAANYGYTF
TGTGCCAGCAGCGTCTCGCAGGGCCCTGCGGCTAACTATGGCTACACCTTC
>TRBV5-1|TRBD1|TRBJ1-5|NA
CASSHGTAENQPQHF
TGCGCCAGCAGCCATGGGACAGCTGAGAATCAGCCCCAGCATTTT
>TRBV7-8|TRBD2|TRBJ2-3|NA
CASSHWTSGMTDTQYF
TGTGCCAGCAGCCATTGGACTAGCGGGATGACAGATACGCAGTATTTT
>TRBV10-2|TRBD2|TRBJ2-1|few
CASSESSGFGTSLNEQFF
TGCGCCAGCAGTGAGTCGAGCGGTTTCGGGACTAGCTTGAATGAGCAGTTCTTC
>TRBV6-1|NA|TRBJ2-1|NA
CASRNRAPAYNEQFF
TGTGCCAGCAGGAACAGGGCTCCAGCCTACAATGAGCAGTTCTTC
>TRBV7-9|NA|TRBJ1-1|few
CASSLVPLYTEAFF
TGTGCCAGCAGCTTAGTCCCCTTGTACACTGAAGCTTTCTTT
>TRBV7-9|TRBD2|TRBJ2-1|NA
CASSLIRLAGAYNEQFF
TGTGCCAGCAGCTTAATCCGACTAGCGGGAGCCTACAATGAGCAGTTCTTC
>TRBV7-8|NA|TRBJ1-5|NA
CASSRPGPYQPQHF
TGTGCCAGCAGCCGCCCGGGGCCTTATCAGCCCCAGCATTTT
>TRBV5-1|NA|TRBJ2-3|many
CASSLASGTDTQYF
TGCGCCAGCAGCTTGGCTAGCGGCACAGATACGCAGTATTTT
>TRBV12-3/TRBV12-4|TRBD1|TRBJ2-3|few
CASSLSTIDRGTDTQYF
TGTGCCAGCAGTTTATCCACGATAGACAGGGGGACAGATACGCAGTATTTT
>TRBV10-3|NA|TRBJ1-1|NA
CAISYQLVAGRTEAFF
TGTGCCATCAGTTACCAGCTTGTCGCAGGGAGAACTGAAGCTTTCTTT
>TRBV5-1|NA|TRBJ2-7|NA
CASRMGLMGEQYF
TGCGCCAGCAGGATGGGCCTAATGGGCGAGCAGTACTTC
>TRBV7-9|TRBD1|TRBJ1-2|NA
CASSLMGQGLYGYTF
TGTGCCAGCAGCTTAATGGGACAGGGACTCTATGGCTACACCTTC
>TRBV20-1|TRBD1|TRBJ1-1|NA
CSALRDRGTEAFF
TGCAGTGCACTCCGGGACAGGGGCACTGAAGCTTTCTTT
>TRBV6-1|NA|TRBJ1-1|few
CASGREVDTEAFF
TGTGCCAGCGGTCGGGAGGTTGACACTGAAGCTTTCTTT
>TRBV2|NA|TRBJ2-2|NA
CASNPGEAGELFF
TGTGCCAGCAACCCGGGAGAGGCCGGGGAGCTGTTTTTT
>TRBV6-1|NA|TRBJ2-3|few
CASSEVPGISTDTQYF
TGTGCCAGCAGTGAAGTCCCCGGGATTAGCACAGATACGCAGTATTTT
>TRBV10-3|TRBD2|TRBJ2-5|few
CAISAGTSQETQYF
TGTGCCATCAGTGCTGGGACTAGCCAAGAGACCCAGTACTTC
>TRBV5-1|NA|TRBJ1-1|NA
CASSLAASGRTEAFF
TGCGCCAGCAGCTTGGCGGCGTCAGGGAGGACTGAAGCTTTCTTT
>TRBV20-1|TRBD2|TRBJ2-3|few
CSARPFREGAIGDTQYF
TGCAGTGCGCGACCATTCAGGGAGGGAGCGATAGGAGATACGCAGTATTTT
>TRBV7-8|NA|TRBJ1-3|few
CASSLVYSRSGNTIYF
TGTGCCAGCAGCTTAGTCTACAGCCGCTCTGGAAACACCATATATTTT
>TRBV6-1|NA|TRBJ1-2|many
CASSAAASNYGYTF
TGTGCCAGCAGTGCTGCGGCCTCCAACTATGGCTACACCTTC